This is a list of T cell receptor beta chains from one sample in a study of OX40 agonist ivuxolimab in advanced cancers. Profiled with immunoSEQ multiplex PCR; TCRdb holds only in-frame clones, not every one. The sample consists of roughly 40,000 clones, 80% to 90% of them appearing once. The starting material was CD4+ or CD8+ T cells sorted from blood, obtained in a trial of the OX40 agonist ivuxolimab. All receptors derive from an adult with an advanced solid tumor such as melanoma, head and neck, liver or kidney cancer. The CDR3 runs from the conserved cysteine through the conserved F or W. The order of the fields is clone size, D gene, V gene, J gene, CDR3 protein, CDR3 DNA. The D gene is left open where the match is weak. Rows give clone size only sometimes, using once, few, many, or a class for an expanded clone.

clone size: -
D gene: TRBD1
V gene: TRBV6-5
J gene: TRBJ1-6
CDR3 protein: CASSFVGQGVGSPLHF
CDR3 DNA: TGTGCCAGCAGTTTCGTTGGACAGGGGGTAGGGTCACCCCTCCACTTT

clone size: -
D gene: -
V gene: TRBV9
J gene: TRBJ2-3
CDR3 protein: CASSVVAGTSTDTQYF
CDR3 DNA: TGTGCCAGCAGCGTAGTGGCGGGAACTAGCACAGATACGCAGTATTTT

clone size: -
D gene: -
V gene: TRBV7-3
J gene: TRBJ2-5
CDR3 protein: CASSDGETQYF
CDR3 DNA: TGTGCCAGCAGCGACGGAGAGACCCAGTACTTC

clone size: -
D gene: -
V gene: TRBV19
J gene: TRBJ1-3
CDR3 protein: CASSIELGRVGNTIYF
CDR3 DNA: TGTGCCAGTAGTATAGAGCTGGGCAGGGTTGGAAACACCATATATTTT

clone size: few
D gene: TRBD1
V gene: TRBV12-5
J gene: TRBJ1-2
CDR3 protein: CASGMTGDGYTF
CDR3 DNA: TGTGCTAGTGGTATGACAGGGGATGGCTACACCTTC

clone size: few
D gene: TRBD1
V gene: TRBV27
J gene: TRBJ1-1
CDR3 protein: CASSSGQGGTEAFF
CDR3 DNA: TGTGCCAGCAGTTCGGGACAGGGGGGCACTGAAGCTTTCTTT

clone size: -
D gene: TRBD1
V gene: TRBV27
J gene: TRBJ1-1
CDR3 protein: CASSILDRDTEAFF
CDR3 DNA: TGTGCCAGCAGCATCTTGGACAGGGATACTGAAGCTTTCTTT

clone size: few
D gene: -
V gene: TRBV6-4
J gene: TRBJ1-2
CDR3 protein: CASSVTGGSGSDGYTF
CDR3 DNA: TGTGCCAGCAGTGTCACGGGGGGTTCGGGCTCCGATGGCTACACCTTC

clone size: once
D gene: TRBD2
V gene: TRBV7-3
J gene: TRBJ2-1
CDR3 protein: CASSFGVSGKDEQFF
CDR3 DNA: TGTGCCAGCAGCTTCGGTGTTAGCGGGAAGGATGAGCAGTTCTTC

clone size: -
D gene: -
V gene: TRBV5-4
J gene: TRBJ1-1
CDR3 protein: CASSSGDLPGGTEAFF
CDR3 DNA: TGTGCCAGCAGCTCAGGGGATCTCCCTGGGGGCACTGAAGCTTTCTTT

clone size: -
D gene: -
V gene: TRBV7-6
J gene: TRBJ2-7
CDR3 protein: CASSNHQDYEQYF
CDR3 DNA: TGTGCCAGCAGCAATCACCAGGATTACGAGCAGTACTTC

clone size: -
D gene: -
V gene: TRBV7-9
J gene: TRBJ1-1
CDR3 protein: CASSLLRQVNTEAFF
CDR3 DNA: TGTGCCAGCAGCTTATTGCGACAGGTGAACACTGAAGCTTTCTTT

clone size: -
D gene: TRBD1
V gene: TRBV30
J gene: TRBJ1-4
CDR3 protein: CAWSARDRGYEKLFF
CDR3 DNA: TGTGCCTGGAGTGCCCGGGACAGGGGTTATGAAAAACTGTTTTTT

clone size: -
D gene: TRBD1
V gene: TRBV28
J gene: TRBJ2-7
CDR3 protein: CASSDLDRGHYYEQYF
CDR3 DNA: TGTGCCAGCAGTGACCTGGACAGGGGCCACTACTACGAGCAGTACTTC

clone size: -
D gene: -
V gene: TRBV30
J gene: TRBJ2-1
CDR3 protein: CAWRGLPYNEQFF
CDR3 DNA: TGTGCCTGGAGGGGACTCCCCTACAATGAGCAGTTCTTC

clone size: -
D gene: -
V gene: TRBV29-1
J gene: TRBJ1-5
CDR3 protein: CSVEGEGGQPQHF
CDR3 DNA: TGCAGCGTTGAGGGGGAGGGGGGGCAGCCCCAGCATTTT

clone size: -
D gene: -
V gene: TRBV27
J gene: TRBJ2-1
CDR3 protein: CASSSPPQGVSYNEQFF
CDR3 DNA: TGTGCCAGCAGTTCCCCCCCACAGGGTGTATCCTACAATGAGCAGTTCTTC

clone size: -
D gene: TRBD1
V gene: TRBV15
J gene: TRBJ2-7
CDR3 protein: CATSTRDRGRNYEQYF
CDR3 DNA: TGTGCCACCAGCACCCGGGACAGGGGGCGAAACTACGAGCAGTACTTC

clone size: -
D gene: -
V gene: TRBV14
J gene: TRBJ2-7
CDR3 protein: CASSQVGYEQYF
CDR3 DNA: TGTGCCAGCAGCCAAGTCGGCTACGAGCAGTACTTC

clone size: -
D gene: TRBD1
V gene: TRBV7-3
J gene: TRBJ1-2
CDR3 protein: CASSGPGGEGYTF
CDR3 DNA: TGTGCCAGCAGCGGCCCAGGGGGCGAGGGCTACACCTTC